Listed here is a single TCR beta chain. The data originate from a study of CD4 and CD8 cells across lung adenocarcinoma regions. This CDR3 is 13 amino acids long. Between the trimmed V and J ends, which lost 9 bases and 12 bases, there was a span of 22 bases. Germline lookup yields CDR1 MGHDK and CDR2 SYGVNS. In TCRdb, the PCR reads were re-called with MiXCR into one record per CDR3 protein. The data hold about 19,000 distinct CDR3 sequences, with roughly 46% observed a single time. Localized lung adenocarcinoma, a non-small cell lung cancer, affected the donors. Sequenced input: CD4+ T cells from the margin of a lung tumor. V gene TRBV25-1 combines with J gene TRBJ2-3, with a weak D call TRBD1 (5 bases). This clonotype was obtained from a male donor with lung adenocarcinoma. The CD4 and CD8 labels of this study may be unreliable. In nucleotides, the CDR3 is TGTGCCAGGGGGCTGTCAGGCACAGACATTCAGTATTTT. It encodes CARGLSGTDIQYF.